Presented here are 17 T cell receptor beta chains from one specimen sequenced in a study of patients and donors after allogeneic stem cell transplantation. TCRdb called the RT-PCR reads again in MiXCR, with one record for every CDR3 protein. The sample lists approximately 430,000 distinct CDR3 sequences; under 20% were seen once. The sample comprised blood, either unsorted or a sorted T cell fraction (not recorded which). These receptors came from a human donor who was either an allogeneic HSCT recipient or a stem cell or donor lymphocyte infusion donor (not recorded which). It is not recorded whose cells these are; they may come from a transplant donor.

This clonotype was found a few times. The rearrangement joins TRBV12-3 or TRBV12-4 to TRBJ1-1; weak D call: TRBD1 (6 bases). CDR3 length equals 14 residues. V dropped 3 bases and J dropped 2 bases, with 10 bases sitting between them. As DNA, the CDR3 is TGTGCCAGCAGTTTGAAACAGGGTAACACTGAAGCTTTCTTT. Translating it yields CASSLKQGNTEAFF.

This clonotype has only one observation. The gene calls are TRBV6-1 and TRBJ2-7; D may correspond to TRBD1 or TRBD2 (5 bases each). This CDR3 spans 20 amino acids. Germline CDR1 is MNHNS and CDR2 is SASEGT. V lost 0 bases to trimming and J lost 2 bases, with 26 bases between them. CDR3 DNA: TGTGCCAGCAGTGAAGCGGTTTCCGGTTCCGGGGCTTCTACGACCTACGAGCAGTACTTC. Protein product: CASSEAVSGSGASTTYEQYF.

Points on this clonotype: Possible read error: a much larger clone is one base away. This chain links TRBV12-3 or TRBV12-4 with TRBJ1-1; D is unresolved. V gave up 6 bases and J gave up 6 bases, with 14 bases separating them. CDR3 length: 13 amino acids. The CDR3 sequence: CASSPTRVAEAFF. As DNA, the CDR3 is TGTGCCAGCAGCCCTACCCGGGTGGCTGAAGCTTTCTTT.

This clonotype was detected only a few times. V usage is TRBV24-1 and J usage is TRBJ2-2, with D uncertain. The CDR3 has 13 residues. Germline CDR1 and CDR2: KGHDR and SFDVKD. Trimming took off 9 bases at V and 0 bases at J, with 7 bases between the two ends. The DNA of the CDR3 is TGTGCCACCCGGAAAACGAACACCGGGGAGCTGTTTTTT. This translates into CATRKTNTGELFF.

The chain combines TRBV20-1 with TRBJ2-1; 13 bases agree with TRBD2. CDR1 DFQATT and CDR2 SNEGSKA come from the germline V gene (reference sequence). This CDR3 is built from 14 residues. After removal of 5 bases from V and 6 bases from J, the junction contained 4 bases not matched to a gene. This chain's CDR3 is CSAVTSGGANEQFF. The CDR3 coding sequence is TGCAGTGCTGTAACTAGCGGGGGGGCCAATGAGCAGTTCTTC.

The chain has TRBV5-4 and TRBJ1-4, with 7 positions matching TRBD1. J lost 6 bases, V lost 4 bases, and 9 bases had no gene match. CDR1 is SGHNT and CDR2 is YYREEE in the germline V gene (reference sequence). This CDR3 is 15 amino acids long. DNA for the CDR3: TGTGCCAGCAGCGGAGATAGGGGGCGGGATGAAAAACTGTTTTTT. Amino acids: CASSGDRGRDEKLFF.

This clonotype was seen many times. The chain uses TRBV7-9 and TRBJ2-2, with 10 bases that match TRBD2. The V and J ends lost 4 bases and 4 bases, in that order; junction bases with no gene match: 9. CDR1 and CDR2 from the germline V gene are SEHNR and FQNEAQ (reference sequence). The CDR3 has 17 residues. The CDR3 DNA follows: TGTGCCAGCAGCTCCCCCTCTAGCGGGGGATTCACCGGGGAGCTGTTTTTT. Translating it yields CASSSPSSGGFTGELFF. Drawing the rest from reference TRBV7-9 and TRBJ2-2, the complete variable domain is DTGVSQNPRHKITKRGQNVTFRCDPISEHNRLYWYRQTLGQGPEFLTYFQNEAQLEKSRLLSDRFSAERPKGSFSTLEIQRTEQGDSAMYLCASSSPSSGGFTGELFFGEGSRLTVL.

The sample holds a few counts of this clonotype. CDR3 region: CSVERRRGYTF. The CDR3 DNA sequence: TGCAGCGTTGAACGGAGACGTGGCTACACCTTC. This rearrangement joins TRBV29-1 to TRBJ1-2, with D unresolved. Germline CDR1 is SQVTM and CDR2 is ANQGSEA. The CDR3 extends over 11 amino acids. With 2 bases removed from V and 7 bases from J, the gap between germline ends came to 8 bases.

The rearrangement uses TRBV7-6 and TRBJ2-7, with TRBD2 matching 11 bases. Unmatched junction bases numbered 8, after V lost 7 bases and J lost 3 bases. The CDR3 extends over 15 amino acids. Germline loops: CDR1 SGHVS, CDR2 FNYEAQ. The CDR3 DNA is TGTGCCAGCACCCCGTGGACTAGCGGGTACTACGAGCAGTACTTC. Translating gives CASTPWTSGYYEQYF.

The sample holds many counts of this clonotype. The chain carries TRBV5-1 and TRBJ2-5; weak D call: TRBD1 (5 bases). V lost 1 base, J lost 5 bases, and 9 bases lay in between. CDR3 size: 13 residues. The germline CDR1 and CDR2 sequences are SGHRS and YFSETQ. The CDR3 sequence is CASSLSGWETQYF. In DNA form, the CDR3 reads TGCGCCAGCAGCTTGTCAGGGTGGGAGACCCAGTACTTC.

This clonotype occurred a few times. The V gene is TRBV4-1, the J gene TRBJ2-3; D gene ambiguous. With 1 base removed from V and 2 bases from J, the gap between germline ends came to 7 bases. Germline V lookup: CDR1 MGHRA, CDR2 YSYEKL. The CDR3 is made up of 14 amino acids. The CDR3 DNA reads TGCGCCAGCAGCCAAGGACCCACCACAGATACGCAGTATTTT. Residues: CASSQGPTTDTQYF.

The rearrangement joins TRBV3-1 to TRBJ2-5; 9 bases are a match to TRBD2. CDR1 and CDR2 (germline): LGHDT, YNNKEL (reference sequence). The CDR3 spans 15 residues. Losses at the gene ends were 5 bases for V and 2 bases for J; bases not matched to a gene: 6. CDR3 in DNA: TGTGCCAGCAGCAGATCTAGCGGGGCTCAAGAGACCCAGTACTTC. Translated, it gives CASSRSSGAQETQYF.

In nucleotides, the CDR3 is TGTGCCAGCAGCTTAGCGGGACTTCACTACAATGAGCAGTTCTTC. Translation: CASSLAGLHYNEQFF. The J gene is TRBJ2-1, the V gene TRBV7-2; TRBD2 is a possible D gene (6 bases). V shed 0 bases and J shed 3 bases, with 9 bases lying between them. In germline, CDR1 is SGHTA, CDR2 FQGNSA. The CDR3 contains 15 residues. The full variable domain, completed using reference TRBV7-2 and TRBJ2-1, is GAGVSQSPSNKVTEKGKDVELRCDPISGHTALYWYRQSLGQGLEFLIYFQGNSAPDKSGLPSDRFSAERTGGSVSTLTIQRTQQEDSAVYLCASSLAGLHYNEQFFGPGTRLTVL.

The CDR3 sequence is CASSRRRAGELFF. The CDR3 region has the DNA TGCGCCAGCAGCCGACGACGTGCCGGGGAACTGTTTTTT. The chain links TRBV4-1 to TRBJ1-4; D unresolved. The CDR3 loop spans 13 amino acids. Trimming cost V 4 bases and J 12 bases, with 15 bases left between them. CDR1 MGHRA and CDR2 YSYEKL come from the germline V gene.

The table lists this clonotype with a few counts. The chain uses TRBV5-1 and TRBJ2-5, with 11 positions matching TRBD2. The CDR3 is 16 residues long. Germline lookup yields CDR1 SGHRS and CDR2 YFSETQ. Germline trimming cut 3 bases from V and 2 bases from J; bases unmatched to any gene: 6. CDR3 coding DNA: TGCGCCAGCAGCTCCTCTTTAGCGGGGGGGCAAGAGACCCAGTACTTC. Translating gives CASSSSLAGGQETQYF.

This clonotype showed up many times. The genes are TRBV10-3 and TRBJ2-1, with D perhaps matching TRBD1 (6 bases). The V gene lost 4 bases and the J gene lost 4 bases, with 8 bases spanning the gap. The CDR3 totals 13 residues. The germline gives CDR1 ENHRY, CDR2 SYGVKD. The CDR3 DNA reads as TGTGCCATCAGTGGACAGGAGTACAATGAGCAGTTCTTC. Its translation is CAISGQEYNEQFF.

The chain carries TRBV30 and TRBJ2-1; possibly TRBD1 for D (6 bases). Between the trimmed V and J ends, which lost 4 bases and 9 bases, there was a span of 13 bases. The CDR3 is 12 amino acids. From germline, CDR1 is GTSNPN and CDR2 SVGIG (reference sequence). The CDR3 spells CAWNQGNGEQFF. The CDR3, as DNA: TGTGCCTGGAACCAGGGGAACGGTGAGCAGTTCTTC.